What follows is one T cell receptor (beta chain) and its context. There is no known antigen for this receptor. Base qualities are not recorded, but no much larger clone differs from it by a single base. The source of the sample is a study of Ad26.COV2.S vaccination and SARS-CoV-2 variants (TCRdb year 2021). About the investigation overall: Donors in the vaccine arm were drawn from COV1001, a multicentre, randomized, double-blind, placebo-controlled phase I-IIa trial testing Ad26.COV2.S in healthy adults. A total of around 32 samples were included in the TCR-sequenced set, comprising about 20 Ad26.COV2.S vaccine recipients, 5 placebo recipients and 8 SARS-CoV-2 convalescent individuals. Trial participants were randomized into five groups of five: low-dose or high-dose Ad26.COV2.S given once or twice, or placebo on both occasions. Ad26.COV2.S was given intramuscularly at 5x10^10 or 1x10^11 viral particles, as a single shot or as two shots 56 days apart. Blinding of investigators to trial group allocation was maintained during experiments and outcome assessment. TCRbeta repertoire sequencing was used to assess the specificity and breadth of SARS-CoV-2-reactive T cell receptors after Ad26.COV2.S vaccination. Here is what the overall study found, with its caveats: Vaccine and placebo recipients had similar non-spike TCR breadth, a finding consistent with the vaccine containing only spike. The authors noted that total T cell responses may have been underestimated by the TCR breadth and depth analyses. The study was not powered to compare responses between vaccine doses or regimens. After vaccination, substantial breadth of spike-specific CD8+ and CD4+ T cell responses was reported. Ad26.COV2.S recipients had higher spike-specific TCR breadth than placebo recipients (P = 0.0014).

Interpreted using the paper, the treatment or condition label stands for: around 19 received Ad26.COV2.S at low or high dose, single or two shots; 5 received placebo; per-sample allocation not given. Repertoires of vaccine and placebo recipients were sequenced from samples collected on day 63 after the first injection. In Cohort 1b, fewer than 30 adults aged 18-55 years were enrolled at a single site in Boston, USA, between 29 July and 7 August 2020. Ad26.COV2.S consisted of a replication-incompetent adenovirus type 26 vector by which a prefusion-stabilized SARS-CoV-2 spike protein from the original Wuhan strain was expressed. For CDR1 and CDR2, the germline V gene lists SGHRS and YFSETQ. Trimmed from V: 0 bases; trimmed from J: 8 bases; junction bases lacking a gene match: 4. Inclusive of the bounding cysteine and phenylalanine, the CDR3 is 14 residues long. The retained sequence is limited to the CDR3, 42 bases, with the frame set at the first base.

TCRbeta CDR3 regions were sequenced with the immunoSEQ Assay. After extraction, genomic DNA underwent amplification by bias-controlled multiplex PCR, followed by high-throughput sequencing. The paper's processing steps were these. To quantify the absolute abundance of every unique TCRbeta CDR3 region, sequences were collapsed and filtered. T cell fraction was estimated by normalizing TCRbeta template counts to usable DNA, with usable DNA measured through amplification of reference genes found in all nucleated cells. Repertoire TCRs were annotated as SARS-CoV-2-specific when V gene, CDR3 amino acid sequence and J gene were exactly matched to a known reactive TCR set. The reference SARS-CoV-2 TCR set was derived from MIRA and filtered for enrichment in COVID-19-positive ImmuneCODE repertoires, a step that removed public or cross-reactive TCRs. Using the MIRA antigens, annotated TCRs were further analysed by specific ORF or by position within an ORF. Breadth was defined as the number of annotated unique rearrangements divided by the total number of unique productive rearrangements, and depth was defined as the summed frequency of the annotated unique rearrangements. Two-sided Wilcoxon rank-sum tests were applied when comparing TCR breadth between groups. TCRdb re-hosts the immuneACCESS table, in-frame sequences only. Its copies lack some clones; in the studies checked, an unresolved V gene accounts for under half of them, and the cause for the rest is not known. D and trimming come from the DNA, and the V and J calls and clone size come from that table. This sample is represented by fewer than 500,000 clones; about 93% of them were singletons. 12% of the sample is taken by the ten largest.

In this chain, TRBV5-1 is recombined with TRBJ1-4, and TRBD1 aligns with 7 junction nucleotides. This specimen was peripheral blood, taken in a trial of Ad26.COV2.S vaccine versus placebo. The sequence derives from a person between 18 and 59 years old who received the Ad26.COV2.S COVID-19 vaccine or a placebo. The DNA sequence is TGCGCCAGCAGCTTGGGACAGGGTGGGGAAAAACTGTTTTTT. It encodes CASSLGQGGEKLFF.